The present entry profiles one T cell receptor (beta chain) with its context. This record belongs to a study of CDR3 diversity in severe acne. CDR3 size: 12 residues. The ends lost 6 bases at V and 5 bases at J; junction bases unmatched: 1. CDR1 is SNHLY and CDR2 is FYNNEI in the germline V gene. TCRdb re-called the PCR reads with MiXCR, one entry per CDR3 protein. The repertoire holds approximately 97,000 distinct CDR3 sequences, with 45% to 60% as singletons. Sequencing was performed on blood. The receptor was isolated from a male donor with acne. The genes are TRBV2 and TRBJ2-1; 7 bases fit TRBD2. The CDR3 DNA reads as TGTGCCAGCAGCGGGAGGCACAATGAGCAGTTCTTC. Protein sequence: CASSGRHNEQFF.